These T cell receptor beta chains were read from a single sample in a study of blood T cell repertoires in COVID-19. Some clones are missing from TCRdb's copy, which holds only in-frame ones; the method was immunoSEQ multiplex PCR. Of tens of thousands of clones listed, 70% to 90% are singletons. Material: peripheral blood. The receptors come from a man in his 70s with active COVID-19. Each CDR3 is given with its conserved first and last residue. The order of the fields is D gene, J gene, V gene, clone size, CDR3 DNA, CDR3 protein. D genes are given only for firm matches. Size is omitted from some rows. Given values are once, few, many or a class for expanded clones.

NA,TRBJ2-1,TRBV7-3,NA,TGTGCCAGCAGCTTAAGAAAAGGGGGGGTCAATGAGCAGTTCTTC,CASSLRKGGVNEQFF
TRBD2,TRBJ2-5,TRBV13,NA,TGTGCCAGCAGCATCCAACTTCTAGCGGGGGGCCGGGAGACCCAGTACTTC,CASSIQLLAGGRETQYF
NA,TRBJ2-1,TRBV7-2,NA,TGTGCCAGCAGTCCTACCAGGGGGGACAATGAGCAGTTCTTC,CASSPTRGDNEQFF
NA,TRBJ2-2,TRBV5-1,NA,TGCGCCAGCAGCTTGGAAGCCGATGGCACCGGGGAGCTGTTTTTT,CASSLEADGTGELFF
NA,TRBJ1-2,TRBV11-2,NA,TGTGCCAGCAGGCCCACAGGGAGCTATGGCTACACCTTC,CASRPTGSYGYTF
NA,TRBJ2-7,TRBV12-2,NA,TGTGCAAGTCGCTTAGGGGGCAGACAGGGCGGCGAGCAGTACTTC,CASRLGGRQGGEQYF
TRBD1,TRBJ1-5,TRBV5-1,few,TGCGCCAGCAGCTTGGGACAGGGGGTATATCAGCCCCAGCATTTT,CASSLGQGVYQPQHF
NA,TRBJ1-5,TRBV7-2,NA,TGTGCCAGCAGCTTATGGGAGGGCTCGGGCAATCAGCCCCAGCATTTT,CASSLWEGSGNQPQHF
NA,TRBJ1-1,TRBV4-2,NA,TGTGCCAGCAGCCAAGATTTGGGGGGACGGACTGAAGCTTTCTTT,CASSQDLGGRTEAFF
TRBD2,TRBJ2-7,TRBV28,NA,TGTGCCAGCAGCCGCGGGGGGCATCTTTACGAGCAGTACTTC,CASSRGGHLYEQYF
TRBD2,TRBJ2-3,TRBV4-2,NA,TGTGCCAGCAGCCCCCGCCCCCCGGTTTTTGCTAGCGGGGGGGCCGTGGATACGCAGTATTTT,CASSPRPPVFASGGAVDTQYF
NA,TRBJ2-2,TRBV7-3,NA,TGTGCCGTGCGGGAAAACACCGGGGAGCTGTTTTTT,CAVRENTGELFF
TRBD1,TRBJ1-4,TRBV5-4,NA,TGTGCCAGCAGCACTCGACAGGGGGCGCAAGGGGAAAAACTGTTTTTT,CASSTRQGAQGEKLFF
TRBD1,TRBJ1-6,TRBV6-5,NA,TGTGCCAGCAGTTCGGGACAGGGTCTTAATTCACCCCTCCACTTT,CASSSGQGLNSPLHF